A selection of T cell receptor beta chains follows, all from one sample in a study of blood T cell repertoires in COVID-19. Sequencing was performed with immunoSEQ multiplex PCR; in TCRdb, only in-frame clones are kept and a portion is missing. The sample comprises some 110,000 clones, 82% of which are singletons, and 3.5% to 5.5% rests with the top ten. The sequenced material came from peripheral blood. These receptors came from a woman aged 70-85 years with acute or convalescent COVID-19. CDR3s include the opening cysteine and the closing phenylalanine or tryptophan. A D gene is named only where the DNA matches it firmly. For some rows the clone size is stated as once, few or many, or as a class when expanded; others skip it.

abundance | j_gene | d_gene | v_gene | CDR3aa | CDR3nt
- | TRBJ2-7 | - | TRBV19 | CASSVTDSTYEQYF | TGTGCCAGTAGTGTCACGGACAGTACCTACGAGCAGTACTTC
- | TRBJ1-6 | - | TRBV30 | CAWSATRSGFTSYNSPLHF | TGTGCCTGGAGTGCAACGAGGTCCGGGTTCACCTCCTATAATTCACCCCTCCACTTT
- | TRBJ1-5 | TRBD1 | TRBV24-1 | CATSDTGDSNQPQHF | TGTGCCACCAGTGATACAGGGGATAGCAATCAGCCCCAGCATTTT
- | TRBJ1-4 | TRBD1 | TRBV5-1 | CASSFGQGREKLFF | TGCGCCAGCAGCTTCGGACAGGGTAGGGAAAAACTGTTTTTT
- | TRBJ2-4 | TRBD1 | TRBV5-6 | CASSFPGQGGNIQYF | TGTGCCAGCAGCTTTCCGGGACAGGGGGGAAACATTCAGTACTTC
- | TRBJ1-2 | - | TRBV11-3 | CASSSSGAGAGYTF | TGTGCCAGCAGCTCTAGTGGGGCAGGGGCTGGCTACACCTTC
- | TRBJ2-7 | - | TRBV10-3 | CAISEYGTGSSYEQYF | TGTGCCATCAGTGAGTACGGAACGGGGAGCTCCTACGAGCAGTACTTC
- | TRBJ2-5 | - | TRBV27 | CASSLSRATQETQYF | TGTGCCAGCAGTTTATCGAGGGCCACGCAAGAGACCCAGTACTTC
- | TRBJ1-4 | - | TRBV3-1/TRBV3-2 | CASSQQGGYEKLFF | TGTGCCAGCAGCCAACAGGGAGGATATGAAAAACTGTTTTTT
- | TRBJ1-1 | TRBD1 | TRBV6-2/TRBV6-3 | CASSARGTGWTEAFF | TGTGCCAGCAGTGCCCGAGGGACAGGGTGGACTGAAGCTTTCTTT
- | TRBJ1-5 | TRBD1 | TRBV2 | CASSDKDRAQPQHF | TGTGCCAGCAGTGACAAGGACAGGGCTCAGCCCCAGCATTTT
- | TRBJ1-6 | TRBD1 | TRBV27 | CASSLSGTASYNSPLHF | TGTGCCAGCAGTTTATCGGGGACAGCCTCCTATAATTCACCCCTCCACTTT
- | TRBJ1-1 | - | TRBV3-1/TRBV3-2 | CASSQDITETEAFF | TGTGCCAGCAGCCAAGATATAACAGAGACTGAAGCTTTCTTT
- | TRBJ2-3 | - | TRBV11-1 | CASSLQISSTDTQYF | TGTGCCAGCAGCTTACAGATATCCAGCACAGATACGCAGTATTTT
- | TRBJ1-2 | TRBD1 | TRBV24-1 | CATSDATGQGNGYTF | TGTGCCACCAGTGATGCGACGGGACAGGGAAATGGCTACACCTTC
- | TRBJ1-2 | - | TRBV5-1 | CASSLEAGNYGYTF | TGCGCCAGCAGCTTGGAGGCAGGGAACTATGGCTACACCTTC
few | TRBJ2-6 | TRBD1 | TRBV10-3 | CAISESRTGSGANVLTF | TGTGCCATCAGTGAGTCGAGGACAGGCTCTGGGGCCAACGTCCTGACTTTC
- | TRBJ2-1 | - | TRBV20-1 | CSAGIGEQFF | TGCAGTGCTGGTATCGGTGAGCAGTTCTTC
- | TRBJ1-5 | - | TRBV7-2 | CASSLYRDQPQHF | TGTGCCAGCAGCTTGTACAGAGATCAGCCCCAGCATTTT
- | TRBJ2-7 | TRBD2 | TRBV19 | CASSLSGGAYEQYF | TGTGCCAGTAGCCTAAGCGGGGGGGCCTACGAGCAGTACTTC
- | TRBJ1-2 | TRBD1 | TRBV25-1 | CASSPNGDRIRGSGYTF | TGTGCCAGCAGTCCGAATGGGGACAGGATCAGGGGGAGTGGCTACACCTTC
- | TRBJ1-1 | TRBD1 | TRBV20-1 | CSALGQTEAFF | TGCAGTGCGTTGGGACAGACTGAAGCTTTCTTT
- | TRBJ1-1 | TRBD1 | TRBV5-6 | CASSWGDSAGTEAFF | TGTGCCAGCAGCTGGGGGGACAGCGCTGGCACTGAAGCTTTCTTT
- | TRBJ2-1 | - | TRBV6-5 | CASSQGPSSYNEQFF | TGTGCCAGCAGCCAGGGGCCGAGCTCCTACAATGAGCAGTTCTTC
once | TRBJ1-2 | - | TRBV27 | CASSLSRGYYGYTF | TGTGCCAGCAGTTTATCGAGGGGGTACTATGGCTACACCTTC
- | TRBJ1-6 | - | TRBV6-6 | CASSYGDYRSPLHF | TGTGCCAGCAGTTACGGGGACTACCGTTCACCCCTCCACTTT
- | TRBJ1-5 | - | TRBV29-1 | CSVKGGDQPQHF | TGCAGCGTTAAAGGGGGGGATCAGCCCCAGCATTTT
- | TRBJ1-6 | - | TRBV3-1/TRBV3-2 | CASSQVGAGRGSPLHF | TGTGCCAGCAGCCAAGTGGGGGCCGGACGAGGTTCACCCCTCCACTTT
few | TRBJ1-1 | TRBD1 | TRBV5-1 | CASSGQGANTEAFF | TGCGCCAGCAGCGGACAGGGAGCGAACACTGAAGCTTTCTTT
once | TRBJ2-5 | - | TRBV10-3 | CAISETGRLLETQYF | TGTGCCATCAGTGAGACAGGGCGTTTGTTAGAGACCCAGTACTTC
- | TRBJ1-1 | - | TRBV18 | CASSPAGGTEAFF | TGTGCCAGCTCACCAGCCGGGGGCACTGAAGCTTTCTTT
- | TRBJ1-1 | - | TRBV9 | CASSQGSATEAFF | TGTGCCAGCAGCCAGGGTTCGGCGACTGAAGCTTTCTTT
once | TRBJ1-3 | - | TRBV6-6 | CASRPGERRSGNTIYF | TGTGCCAGCAGACCGGGGGAGAGAAGGTCTGGAAACACCATATATTTT
- | TRBJ1-1 | - | TRBV25-1 | CASSDPQGWEAFF | TGTGCCAGCAGTGACCCACAGGGTTGGGAAGCTTTCTTT
- | TRBJ1-4 | - | TRBV27 | CASSLWGEDYEKLFF | TGTGCCAGCAGTTTATGGGGGGAGGACTATGAAAAACTGTTTTTT
- | TRBJ2-5 | TRBD1 | TRBV19 | CASSTNRGSQETQYF | TGTGCCAGTAGTACCAACAGGGGTTCACAAGAGACCCAGTACTTC
- | TRBJ2-2 | TRBD2 | TRBV27 | CATGTSGGNTGELFF | TGTGCCACCGGGACTAGCGGGGGAAACACCGGGGAGCTGTTTTTT
- | TRBJ1-1 | TRBD1 | TRBV9 | CASSVAPGQAETAFF | TGTGCCAGCAGCGTAGCCCCAGGACAGGCCGAAACAGCTTTCTTT
- | TRBJ1-5 | - | TRBV12-3/TRBV12-4 | CASSFEGGQPQHF | TGTGCCAGCAGTTTTGAGGGCGGTCAGCCCCAGCATTTT
- | TRBJ2-6 | TRBD2 | TRBV28 | CASGRGGVGANVLTF | TGTGCCAGCGGCCGGGGGGGAGTAGGGGCCAACGTCCTGACTTTC
- | TRBJ2-3 | TRBD2 | TRBV6-5 | CASSSGGSTDTQYF | TGTGCCAGCAGTAGCGGGGGAAGCACAGATACGCAGTATTTT
- | TRBJ1-5 | - | TRBV5-6 | CASSLRTSNQPQHF | TGTGCCAGCAGCCTGCGGACATCCAATCAGCCCCAGCATTTT
few | TRBJ1-2 | TRBD1 | TRBV12-3/TRBV12-4 | CASSGQGYGYTF | TGTGCCAGCAGCGGACAGGGCTATGGCTACACCTTC
- | TRBJ1-2 | TRBD1 | TRBV3-1/TRBV3-2 | CASSQVTGARNYGYTF | TGTGCCAGCAGCCAAGTAACAGGGGCTCGGAACTATGGCTACACCTTC
- | TRBJ2-3 | - | TRBV7-9 | CASSLLGGDTQYF | TGTGCCAGCAGCTTACTTGGGGGGGATACGCAGTATTTT
- | TRBJ2-3 | - | TRBV5-1 | CASSLDQATDTQYF | TGCGCCAGCAGCTTGGACCAGGCCACAGATACGCAGTATTTT
- | TRBJ2-5 | - | TRBV5-8 | CASSLSGQIQETQYF | TGTGCCAGCAGCTTGTCCGGACAGATCCAAGAGACCCAGTACTTC
- | TRBJ1-5 | - | TRBV19 | CASTLRPAGNQPQHF | TGTGCCAGTACCCTGAGGCCCGCCGGCAATCAGCCCCAGCATTTT
- | TRBJ2-1 | TRBD1 | TRBV7-2 | CASSHRGRYNEQFF | TGTGCCAGCAGCCACAGGGGGAGGTACAATGAGCAGTTCTTC
- | TRBJ1-1 | - | TRBV11-2 | CASSPWAGNTEAFF | TGTGCCAGCAGCCCTTGGGCGGGGAACACTGAAGCTTTCTTT
- | TRBJ1-1 | TRBD1 | TRBV18 | CASSTTGGVTEAFF | TGTGCCAGCTCAACGACAGGGGGGGTCACTGAAGCTTTCTTT
- | TRBJ1-3 | TRBD1 | TRBV2 | CASSGGQAGNTIYF | TGTGCCAGCAGTGGGGGACAGGCTGGAAACACCATATATTTT
few | TRBJ1-1 | TRBD1 | TRBV7-2 | CASRRDRGYTEAFF | TGTGCCAGCAGACGGGACAGGGGATACACTGAAGCTTTCTTT
few | TRBJ2-7 | TRBD2 | TRBV11-2 | CASSTGLAGISSYEQYF | TGTGCCAGCAGCACGGGACTAGCGGGGATTTCTTCCTACGAGCAGTACTTC